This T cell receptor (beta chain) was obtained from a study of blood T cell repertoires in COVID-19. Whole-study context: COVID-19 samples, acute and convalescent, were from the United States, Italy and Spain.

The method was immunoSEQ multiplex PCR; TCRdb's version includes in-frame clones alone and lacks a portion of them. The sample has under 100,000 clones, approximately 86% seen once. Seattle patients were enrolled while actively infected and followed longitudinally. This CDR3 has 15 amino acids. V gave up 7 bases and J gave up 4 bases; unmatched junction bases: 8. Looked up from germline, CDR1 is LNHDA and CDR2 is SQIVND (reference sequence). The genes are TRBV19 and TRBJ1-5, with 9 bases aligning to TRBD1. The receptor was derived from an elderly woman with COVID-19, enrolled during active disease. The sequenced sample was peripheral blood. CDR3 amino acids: CASTRDRDRNQPQHF. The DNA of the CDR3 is TGTGCCAGTACTCGGGACAGGGACAGGAATCAGCCCCAGCATTTT.